This T cell receptor beta chain was obtained from a study of human T cells and chemical hapten exposure. Across the study: Small volume differences among pooled libraries mainly caused per-sample TCR yield variation.

TCRdb itself ran the RACE reads through MiXCR, one entry per CDR3 protein. The repertoire holds about 64,000 distinct CDR3 sequences, with 11% as singletons. As for time point: pre-sensitization, week 0. Indicated treatment: therapeutic diphenylcyclopropenone sensitization with weekly scalp DPC. Blood collection happened ahead of applying each patch test. Alopecia patients deemed DPC-suitable, aged 18 to 70, excluding pregnancy. This CDR3 region has 13 residues. V shed 7 bases, J shed 5 bases, and the junction held 5 bases outside the gene matches. The input for sequencing was whole blood, taken in connection with sensitization to the hapten diphenylcyclopropenone (DPC). The origin of this receptor is a woman between 40 and 55 years old with alopecia areata. Some clones in this sample may be carry-over from other donors' samples. The chain recombines TRBV12-3 or TRBV12-4 with TRBJ2-5; the match to TRBD2 covers 9 bases. DNA for the CDR3: TGTGCCAGCACCTTGACTAGCGGTGAGACCCAGTACTTC. Protein: CASTLTSGETQYF.